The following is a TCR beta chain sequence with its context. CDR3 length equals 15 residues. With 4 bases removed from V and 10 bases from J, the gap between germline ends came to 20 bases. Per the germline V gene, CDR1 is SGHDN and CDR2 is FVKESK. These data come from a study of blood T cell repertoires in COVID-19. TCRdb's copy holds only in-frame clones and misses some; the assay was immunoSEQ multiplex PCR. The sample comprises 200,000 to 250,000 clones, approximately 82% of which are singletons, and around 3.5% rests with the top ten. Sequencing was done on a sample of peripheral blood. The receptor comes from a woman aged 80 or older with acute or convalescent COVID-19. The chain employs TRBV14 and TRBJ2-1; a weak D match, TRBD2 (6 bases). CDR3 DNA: TGTGCCAGCAGCCCCGGCGGGGCGCTACCAAGGGAGCAGTTCTTC. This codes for CASSPGGALPREQFF.